This entry lists 18 T cell receptor beta chains sequenced from one sample in a study of T cell responses to AZD1222 COVID-19 vaccine. Sequencing was performed with immunoSEQ multiplex PCR; in TCRdb, only in-frame clones are kept and a portion is missing. The sample holds 90,000 to 120,000 clones, roughly 93% seen once. Sample: peripheral blood, taken on day 0 of AZD1222 vaccination. These receptors all come from an adult in good health.

The chain is built from TRBV20-1 and TRBJ2-7, with D perhaps matching TRBD1 or TRBD2 (5 bases each). V dropped 3 bases and J dropped 6 bases, with 9 bases sitting between them. The CDR3 is made up of 11 amino acids. Germline-derived CDR1 and CDR2 are DFQATT and SNEGSKA (reference sequence). This CDR3 is CSASSGGEQYF. The CDR3 coding sequence is TGCAGTGCTAGTAGTGGGGGCGAGCAGTACTTC.

The chain links TRBV30 to TRBJ1-2, with D perhaps matching TRBD1 (5 bases). This CDR3 has 13 residues. Germline V gene sequence: CDR1 GTSNPN, CDR2 SVGIG (reference sequence). V lost 5 bases to trimming and J lost 4 bases, with 14 bases between them. For the CDR3, the DNA is TGTGCCTGGGTTTGGGACGGGAGCTATGGCTACACCTTC. Translation: CAWVWDGSYGYTF.

V usage is TRBV7-9 and J usage is TRBJ2-3; the D is unclear. V was trimmed by 4 bases and J by 2 bases, leaving 4 bases between them. The CDR3 loop spans 12 amino acids. Germline CDR1 SEHNR, CDR2 FQNEAQ (reference sequence). In DNA form, the CDR3 reads TGTGCCAGCAGCTGGGACACAGATACGCAGTATTTT. This encodes CASSWDTDTQYF.

A single count supports this clone. J is TRBJ2-3 and V is TRBV7-9; the D is unclear. This CDR3 is built from 10 residues. Germline CDR1 and CDR2: SEHNR and FQNEAQ (reference sequence). Trimming pared 5 bases from V and 6 bases from J, leaving 3 bases between. CDR3 DNA sequence: TGTGCCAGCAGCGGGGATACGCAGTATTTT. It codes for CASSGDTQYF.

The chain carries TRBV27 and TRBJ2-3, with 7 bases lining up with TRBD1. Germline values: CDR1 MNHEY, CDR2 SMNVEV (reference sequence). After removal of 6 bases from V and 3 bases from J, the junction contained 6 bases not matched to a gene. The CDR3 is made up of 14 amino acids. CDR3 region: CASRGQPKTDTQYF. In DNA, the CDR3 is TGTGCCAGCAGGGGACAGCCGAAGACAGATACGCAGTATTTT.

The rearrangement joins TRBV18 to TRBJ2-7; TRBD1 or TRBD2 may be the D gene (6 bases each). The V and J ends lost 4 bases and 6 bases respectively, with 16 bases between them. The CDR3 totals 14 residues. Germline V CDR1 and CDR2: KGHSH, LQKENI. The CDR3 spells CASSRNREEGEQYF. The CDR3 region has the DNA TGTGCCAGCTCACGAAACAGGGAGGAAGGCGAGCAGTACTTC. The full variable domain, completed using reference TRBV18 and TRBJ2-7, is NAGVMQNPRHLVRRRGQEARLRCSPMKGHSHVYWYRQLPEEGLKFMVYLQKENIIDESGMPKERFSAEFPKEGPSILRIQQVVRGDSAAYFCASSRNREEGEQYFGPGTRLTVT.

The rearrangement links TRBV20-1 to TRBJ2-2; D gene unclear. Between the trimmed V and J ends, which lost 3 bases and 4 bases, there was a span of 9 bases. Germline CDR1 is DFQATT and CDR2 is SNEGSKA (reference sequence). The CDR3 sequence is 13 residues long. Here the CDR3 reads CSASKVSTGELFF. CDR3 nucleotides: TGCAGTGCTAGTAAGGTCAGCACCGGGGAGCTGTTTTTT.

Concerning this clone: The sample holds other DNA sequences that translate to the same CDR3. The rearrangement links TRBV6-4 to TRBJ2-3, with D perhaps TRBD1 (6 bases). The CDR3 length is 15 residues. In germline, CDR1 is MRHNA, CDR2 SNTAGT. Between the trimmed V and J ends, which lost 0 bases and 1 base, there was a span of 8 bases. In DNA, the CDR3 is TGTGCCAGCAGTGACTCCCCAGGGGGCACAGATACGCAGTATTTT. It specifies CASSDSPGGTDTQYF.

V gene TRBV6-5 combines with J gene TRBJ2-3, with D unresolved. In germline, CDR1 is MNHEY, CDR2 SVGAGI. V was pared by 10 bases and J by 2 bases, with 13 bases between. The CDR3 totals 13 residues. CDR3 in DNA: TGTGCCACCAGATTCCAACCCACAGATACGCAGTATTTT. Translating it yields CATRFQPTDTQYF.

The J gene is TRBJ2-2, the V gene TRBV19, with a tentative D call TRBD2 (5 bases). This CDR3 comprises 17 residues. The germline V gene has CDR1 LNHDA and CDR2 SQIVND (reference sequence). Trimming stripped 7 bases from V and 2 bases from J, with 20 bases between. Written as DNA, the CDR3 is TGTGCCAGTACTGAGCGCTCTAACCGACTAAACACCGGGGAGCTGTTTTTT. The encoded protein is CASTERSNRLNTGELFF.

This rearrangement joins TRBV7-2 to TRBJ1-1, with TRBD1 as a possible D gene (5 bases). Germline CDR1 and CDR2: SGHTA and FQGNSA. V lost 5 bases and J 5 bases, leaving 21 bases between the germline ends. The CDR3 is 16 residues long. Here the CDR3 DNA reads TGTGCCAGCAGCGAATATGCAAGCGGGGGGTTTACTGAAGCTTTCTTT. The encoded protein is CASSEYASGGFTEAFF.

This sequence joins TRBV28 and TRBJ2-5; D possibly uses TRBD1 or TRBD2 (5 bases each). CDR3 length: 12 amino acids. The germline V gene encodes CDR1 MDHEN and CDR2 SYDVKM. V dropped 10 bases and J dropped 5 bases, with 14 bases sitting between them. The CDR3 spells CATGTADETQYF. CDR3 nucleotide sequence: TGTGCCACCGGGACGGCAGATGAGACCCAGTACTTC.

This sequence joins TRBV15 and TRBJ2-7; D uncertain. The CDR3 length is 14 residues. V lost 0 bases to trimming and J lost 2 bases, with 8 bases between them. The germline V gene encodes CDR1 LNHNV and CDR2 YYDKDF (reference sequence). CDR3 DNA sequence: TGTGCCACCAGCAGAGAAAATGGCCCCTACGAGCAGTACTTC. It is translated as CATSRENGPYEQYF.

The chain joins TRBV7-8 to TRBJ1-3; maybe TRBD1 (5 bases). With 1 base removed from V and 2 bases from J, the gap between germline ends came to 12 bases. CDR1 SGHVS and CDR2 FQNEAQ come from the germline V gene. This CDR3 has 16 amino acids. In nucleotides, the CDR3 is TGTGCCAGCAGCTTAGTATCTTCGGGGGCTGGAAACACCATATATTTT. As protein: CASSLVSSGAGNTIYF. The full variable domain, completed using reference TRBV7-8 and TRBJ1-3, is GAGVSQSPRYKVAKRGQDVALRCDPISGHVSLFWYQQALGQGPEFLTYFQNEAQLDKSGLPSDRFFAERPEGSVSTLKIQRTQQEDSAVYLCASSLVSSGAGNTIYFGEGSWLTVV.

This chain connects TRBV29-1 to TRBJ1-3; D is undetermined. CDR1 and CDR2 (germline): SQVTM, ANQGSEA. Trimming pared 4 bases from V and 0 bases from J, leaving 10 bases between. The CDR3 contains 14 residues. CDR3 nucleotides: TGCAGCGTTGTCCGGGTCGACTCTGGAAACACCATATATTTT. This encodes CSVVRVDSGNTIYF.

CDR3 in amino acids: CASSLALREGTGELFF. The CDR3 region has the DNA TGTGCCAGCAGCTTAGCGCTGCGGGAGGGCACCGGGGAGCTGTTTTTT. The chain links TRBV7-2 to TRBJ2-2; the match to TRBD2 covers 9 bases. The CDR3 spans 16 residues. V dropped 0 bases and J dropped 4; count of bases not matched to a gene: 3. CDR1 is SGHTA and CDR2 is FQGNSA in the germline V gene.

This clone turned up a few times. V gene TRBV27 combines with J gene TRBJ1-6; D call uncertain. The V and J ends lost 6 bases and 7 bases respectively, with 16 bases between them. The germline CDR1 and CDR2 sequences are MNHEY and SMNVEV (reference sequence). There are 15 residues in the CDR3. The CDR3 DNA follows: TGTGCCAGCAGCCCGGAACTCCAGCCGAATTCACCCCTCCACTTT. Translated, it gives CASSPELQPNSPLHF.

The J gene is TRBJ2-3, the V gene TRBV20-1; D might be TRBD2 (6 bases). Between the trimmed V and J ends, which lost 3 bases and 0 bases, there was a span of 10 bases. The CDR3 contains 14 residues. The V gene's germline CDR1 is DFQATT and CDR2 SNEGSKA (reference sequence). The CDR3 region is CSASGGTSTDTQYF. DNA for the CDR3: TGCAGTGCTAGTGGCGGGACTAGCACAGATACGCAGTATTTT.